Listed here are 22 T cell receptor beta chains from one sample, sequenced in a study of cytomegalovirus exposure and HLA in healthy donors. The PCR made use of 60 Vbeta and 13 Jbeta primers. Measured with immunoSEQ multiplex PCR; TCRdb has only the in-frame clones, and not every one. Recorded for this sample: approximately 80,000 clones. The source material was PBMCs. The receptors stem from a man aged 18 to 30 in good health and CMV-seropositive.

CDR3 region: CASSLDPGGRDAFF. The CDR3 DNA is TGTGCCAGCAGCTTGGACCCCGGGGGGCGTGATGCTTTCTTT. The chain joins TRBV5-4 to TRBJ1-1; TRBD1 might be the D (6 bases). This CDR3 comprises 14 residues. Germline CDR1 reads SGHNT; CDR2 reads YYREEE (reference sequence). Trimming took off 0 bases at V and 11 bases at J, with 17 bases between the two ends.

The chain couples TRBV5-1 to TRBJ2-7; D is possibly TRBD1 (5 bases). The CDR3 covers 13 residues. Per the germline V gene, CDR1 is SGHRS and CDR2 is YFSETQ. V lost 0 bases to trimming and J lost 7 bases, with 11 bases between them. The CDR3 DNA follows: TGCGCCAGCAGCTTGGCAGGGTTGGGGGAGCAGTACTTC. Its translation is CASSLAGLGEQYF.

The chain has TRBV6-1 and TRBJ1-1, with no clear D. Per the germline V gene, CDR1 is MNHNS and CDR2 is SASEGT. V lost 6 bases and J lost 11, with 10 bases in between. CDR3 size: 10 residues. This chain's CDR3 is CASSVSMAFF. For the CDR3, the DNA is TGTGCCAGCAGCGTTTCTATGGCTTTCTTT.

Concerning this clone: Other DNA sequences within the sample encode an identical CDR3. The chain uses TRBV5-1 and TRBJ1-6; 10 bases match TRBD1. Germline CDR1 is SGHRS and CDR2 is YFSETQ. Unmatched junction bases numbered 1, after V lost 0 bases and J lost 7 bases. The CDR3 runs 15 residues. The CDR3 is CASSLGDRGNSPLHF. CDR3 coding DNA: TGCGCCAGCAGCTTGGGGGACAGGGGAAATTCACCCCTCCACTTT.

CDR3 region: CASSLWSDAGELFF. The CDR3 region has the DNA TGTGCCAGCAGCTTATGGAGCGACGCCGGGGAGCTGTTTTTT. The chain has TRBV7-9 and TRBJ2-2; D uncertain. The CDR3 is made up of 14 amino acids. Trimming cost V 2 bases and J 6 bases, with 10 bases left between them. The V gene's germline CDR1 is SEHNR and CDR2 FQNEAQ (reference sequence).

The rearrangement joins TRBV28 to TRBJ2-1; TRBD1 might be the D (5 bases). Germline lookup yields CDR1 MDHEN and CDR2 SYDVKM. V lost 3 bases to trimming and J lost 0 bases, with 21 bases between them. The CDR3 loop spans 19 amino acids. The CDR3 coding sequence is TGTGCCAGCAGTTTGCACGGCGCCAGCAGGGATGGCTCCTACAATGAGCAGTTCTTC. The encoded protein is CASSLHGASRDGSYNEQFF.

The V gene is TRBV6-6, the J gene TRBJ1-1, with D tentatively TRBD1 (5 bases). The CDR3 extends over 14 amino acids. The ends were cut back, 0 bases at V and 11 bases at J, with 16 bases in the middle. The germline CDR1 and CDR2 sequences are MNHNY and SVGAGI (reference sequence). The CDR3 spells CASSYSTSRGSAFF. The CDR3 DNA sequence: TGTGCCAGCAGTTACTCGACGAGTAGGGGATCGGCTTTCTTT.

This sequence joins TRBV29-1 and TRBJ1-2; D is perhaps TRBD1 (6 bases). The length of the CDR3 is 13 residues. V lost 6 bases and J 4 bases, leaving 15 bases between the germline ends. CDR1 is SQVTM and CDR2 is ANQGSEA in the germline V gene. CDR3 coding DNA: TGCAGCGTGGGAACAGGGCAGGGCTATGGCTACACCTTC. Amino acids: CSVGTGQGYGYTF.

The gene calls are TRBV19 and TRBJ1-1; 9 bases match TRBD1. This CDR3 is built from 13 residues. V lost 4 bases and J lost 11; bases outside the gene matches: 8. Per germline, CDR1 LNHDA and CDR2 SQIVND (reference sequence). The CDR3 reads CASSTTGGIGAFF. The CDR3 DNA reads TGTGCCAGTAGTACCACAGGGGGCATAGGGGCTTTCTTT. The full variable domain, with the rest looked up from reference TRBV19 and TRBJ1-1, is DGGITQSPKYLFRKEGQNVTLSCEQNLNHDAMYWYRQDPGQGLRLIYYSQIVNDFQKGDIAEGYSVSREKKESFPLTVTSAQKNPTAFYLCASSTTGGIGAFFGQGTRLTVV.

The gene calls are TRBV6-1 and TRBJ1-1; TRBD1 matches at 7 bases. V lost 1 base to trimming and J lost 1 base; unmatched junction nucleotides: 9. Germline CDR1 MNHNS, CDR2 SASEGT. This CDR3 is built from 17 residues. The CDR3 sequence: CASSEDGRGYRNTEAFF. The CDR3 region has the DNA TGTGCCAGCAGTGAAGACGGCAGGGGGTATCGGAACACTGAAGCTTTCTTT.

This rearrangement joins TRBV5-1 to TRBJ1-1; 7 bases match TRBD1. Unmatched junction bases numbered 5, after V lost 3 bases and J lost 0 bases. Germline assignment: CDR1 SGHRS and CDR2 YFSETQ. The CDR3 runs to 15 residues. CDR3 loop: CASSYQDRLNTEAFF. The CDR3 bases are TGCGCCAGCAGCTACCAGGACAGGCTGAACACTGAAGCTTTCTTT.

CDR3 sequence (DNA): TGTGCCAGCAGCCCAACCCCCCGGACTAGCGGGGGGGATTACGAGCAGTACTTC. Translating it yields CASSPTPRTSGGDYEQYF. The V and J genes are TRBV11-2 and TRBJ2-5, with 15 bases fitting TRBD2. The end of the DNA aligns better with TRBJ2-7, so the J call may be wrong. Germline CDR1 reads SGHAT; CDR2 reads FQNNGV. The CDR3 spans 18 residues.

Concerning this clone: The junction differs from germline at one of its ends, possibly a read error. The identical CDR3 is also encoded by other nucleotide sequences in the sample. This sequence joins TRBV6-1 and TRBJ2-2; 9 nucleotides match TRBD1. Germline CDR1 reads MNHNS; CDR2 reads SASEGT. The length of the CDR3 is 15 residues. The CDR3: CASSEGTGSPGELFF. CDR3 sequence (DNA): TGCGCCAGCAGTGAAGGGACAGGGTCTCCCGGGGAGCTGTTTTTT.

The chain carries TRBV11-1 and TRBJ2-3; 7 nucleotides line up with TRBD1. Germline V gene sequence: CDR1 SGHAT, CDR2 FQDESV (reference sequence). J was trimmed by 3 bases and V by 1 base; bases with no gene match: 1. The CDR3 is 14 amino acids. CDR3 amino acids: CASSLVRGTDTQYF. The DNA for the CDR3 is TGTGCCAGCAGCTTAGTCAGGGGGACAGATACGCAGTATTTT.

The chain carries TRBV29-1 and TRBJ1-1, with a tentative D call TRBD1 (6 bases). Trimming left V 7 bases short and J 4 bases short, with 16 bases between. Germline CDR1 reads SQVTM; CDR2 reads ANQGSEA. This CDR3 is 13 amino acids long. This chain's CDR3 is CSAGASRGTEAFF. CDR3 bases: TGCAGCGCAGGGGCCTCAAGGGGCACTGAAGCTTTCTTT. The full variable domain, rest sourced from reference TRBV29-1 and TRBJ1-1, is SAVISQKPSRDICQRGTSLTIQCQVDSQVTMMFWYRQQPGQSLTLIATANQGSEATYESGFVIDKFPISRPNLTFSTLTVSNMSPEDSSIYLCSAGASRGTEAFFGQGTRLTVV.

This CDR3 reads CASSLRPGGGYTF. In DNA, the CDR3 is TGTGCCAGCAGTTTACGACCCGGGGGTGGCTACACCTTC. This rearrangement joins TRBV27 to TRBJ1-2, with a weak D call TRBD1 (5 bases). Trimming left V 2 bases short and J 7 bases short, with 11 bases between. This CDR3 is 13 amino acids long. Germline V gives CDR1 MNHEY, CDR2 SMNVEV (reference sequence).

The V gene is TRBV7-2, the J gene TRBJ1-5; the D gene is possibly TRBD1 (5 bases). The CDR3 runs 14 residues. V was shortened by 5 bases and J by 6 bases, with 14 bases between the two germline ends. Germline lookup yields CDR1 SGHTA and CDR2 FQGNSA. CDR3 sequence reads: CASSVTGEPQPQHF. DNA for the CDR3: TGTGCCAGCAGCGTAACAGGAGAGCCTCAGCCCCAGCATTTT.

The V gene is TRBV13, the J gene TRBJ2-3; 7 nucleotides match TRBD2. Germline V gives CDR1 PRHDT, CDR2 FYEKMQ (reference sequence). V dropped 8 bases and J dropped 6; count of bases not matched to a gene: 8. The CDR3 extends over 13 amino acids. The DNA of the CDR3 is TGTGCCAGCGCCTTGGGGGGGAGGGATACGCAGTATTTT. Its protein is CASALGGRDTQYF.

The chain employs TRBV4-1 and TRBJ1-1, with D perhaps matching TRBD1 (5 bases). CDR1 MGHRA and CDR2 YSYEKL come from the germline V gene. The CDR3 extends over 13 amino acids. V gave up 1 base and J gave up 5 bases, with 8 bases separating them. The CDR3 spells CASSQVGGTEAFF. The CDR3 DNA reads TGCGCCAGCAGCCAAGTTGGGGGGACTGAAGCTTTCTTT.

The chain employs TRBV27 and TRBJ2-7; D is perhaps TRBD1 (5 bases). Trimming stripped 4 bases from V and 4 bases from J, with 11 bases between. CDR3 size: 13 residues. Germline CDR1 MNHEY, CDR2 SMNVEV (reference sequence). CDR3 residues: CASSYRFSYEQYF. For the CDR3, the DNA is TGTGCCAGCAGTTACAGGTTCTCGTACGAGCAGTACTTC.

The J gene is TRBJ2-1, the V gene TRBV7-9; 8 nucleotides line up with TRBD1. The CDR3 consists of 15 residues. Germline V gene lookup returns CDR1 SEHNR and CDR2 FQNEAQ (reference sequence). V trimming: 5 bases; J trimming: 0 bases; junction bases outside the gene matches: 3. The CDR3 loop is CASSRTGSSYNEQFF. The CDR3, as DNA: TGTGCCAGCAGCCGGACAGGGAGCTCCTACAATGAGCAGTTCTTC.

The chain couples TRBV7-9 to TRBJ2-7; TRBD1 agrees at 9 bases. The CDR3 consists of 18 residues. CDR1 is SEHNR, CDR2 FQNEAQ, per germline (reference sequence). Germline trimming cut 2 bases from V and 2 bases from J; bases unmatched to any gene: 13. The DNA for the CDR3 is TGTGCCAGCAGCTTAAAGGGACCGGGACAGGGACGGCCCTACGAGCAGTACTTC. Translated: CASSLKGPGQGRPYEQYF.